A selection of T cell receptor beta chains follows, all from one sample in a study of cytomegalovirus exposure and HLA in healthy donors. Produced via immunoSEQ multiplex PCR; TCRdb's table is partial and in-frame only. The top ten hold 1.2% of the sample, which has 100,000 to 150,000 clones, less than 85% seen once. Sequenced sample: PBMCs. The receptors shown here come from a female donor in good health and CMV-seronegative. The conserved cysteine and the conserved F or W are not part of the CDR3 here.

J | V | CDR3
TRBJ2-5 | TRBV19 | ASSIWRTSGRETQY
TRBJ1-4 | TRBV7-9 | ASSLLKGTRRTWYEKLF
TRBJ2-2 | TRBV7-8 | ASNLNGVLVATGELF
TRBJ2-7 | TRBV6-1 | ASRPTRDSAYEQY
TRBJ1-4 | TRBV18 | ASSRTRGGEKLF
TRBJ1-4 | TRBV30 | AWRIAGGGKLF
TRBJ1-4 | TRBV2 | ASSEEQVNEKLF
TRBJ2-5 | TRBV7-2 | ASSQGLAGGQETQY
TRBJ2-7 | TRBV12-5 | ASVRGGVSCRPGQTYEQY
TRBJ2-7 | TRBV27 | ASRDRDSSYEQY
TRBJ1-1 | TRBV30 | AWRQDTLNTEAF
TRBJ2-1 | TRBV5-1 | ASSLGPGSRVEQF
TRBJ2-3 | TRBV9 | ASTPAASGADTQY
TRBJ2-7 | TRBV29-1 | SVGLGTGGYEQY
TRBJ2-7 | TRBV14 | ASSQLASSYEQY
TRBJ2-7 | TRBV11-2 | ASSAAGTGGLYEQY
TRBJ1-5 | TRBV19 | ASSTSHSEQIPQH
TRBJ2-7 | TRBV5-1 | ASSLVGTGGGEQY
TRBJ2-5 | TRBV6-5 | ASSYGQGAGETQY
TRBJ1-6 | TRBV30 | AWSVEGRGRNSPLH
TRBJ1-5 | TRBV11-2 | ASSLEAGNGNQPQH
TRBJ1-1 | TRBV11-2 | ASSVGRNTEAF
TRBJ2-7 | TRBV7-9 | ASSLMAWEQY
TRBJ1-1 | TRBV19 | ASSVYRGMNTEAF
TRBJ2-5 | TRBV5-4 | ASSLKTGLMTSAETQY
TRBJ1-1 | TRBV7-9 | ASSLERMNTEAF
TRBJ2-5 | TRBV7-2 | ASSHKGLAGPGETQY
TRBJ2-1 | TRBV19 | ASSPPGGNEQF
TRBJ2-1 | TRBV10-3 | AISGKENSYNEQF
TRBJ1-3 | TRBV16 | ASSQTGLNSGNTIY
TRBJ2-5 | TRBV29-1 | SVQTGAHETQY
TRBJ1-2 | TRBV6-1 | ASIERGTGQGSYT
TRBJ2-7 | TRBV4-2 | ASSQDGSGGISYEQY
TRBJ2-1 | TRBV5-4 | ASSFRAGPYYNEQF
TRBJ1-5 | TRBV2 | ASSQNRGQASNQPQH
TRBJ2-7 | TRBV19 | ASSINSLYEQY
TRBJ1-5 | TRBV4-1 | ASSRGQDQPQH
TRBJ2-2 | TRBV11-1 | ASSSGRLLAHPSTGELF
TRBJ2-6 | TRBV27 | ASSLVFAGANVLT
TRBJ2-2 | TRBV28 | ASRTANTGELF
TRBJ1-2 | TRBV7-2 | ASSPTPTGPRGYT
TRBJ2-7 | TRBV12-1 | ASSPLKCTGVPYEQY
TRBJ2-2 | TRBV27 | ASMGQDGELF
TRBJ2-6 | TRBV5-1 | ASSLAFIVSGANGLT
TRBJ2-6 | TRBV9 | ASSEGLFAYSGANVLT
TRBJ2-5 | TRBV10-1 | ASSWREETQY
TRBJ2-7 | TRBV28 | ASSTAGTGLNEQY
TRBJ2-4 | TRBV7-9 | ASSPPGGGNIQY